The sample holds many counts of the clone carrying this T cell receptor beta chain. Its antigen is not known. CDR3 length equals 10 residues. Germline lookup yields CDR1 SNHLY and CDR2 FYNNEI. V shed 8 bases and J shed 6 bases, with 8 bases lying between them. The data originate from a study of radiation and T cells in renal cell carcinoma. Across the whole study: Nephrectomy followed 15 Gy stereotactic body radiation by 4 weeks. Study-wide results and caveats: Top tumor clonotypes rose in blood 2 weeks post-radiation, then contracted.

The time point denotes: baseline pretreatment blood. Regarding treatment: 15 Gy SBRT to primary tumor, nephrectomy 4 weeks later. Blood was sampled at baseline, 2 weeks and 4 weeks after SBRT. Clear cell pathology was present in this patient's renal cell carcinoma. Sequenced by immunoSEQ multiplex PCR; TCRdb stores in-frame clones only, minus some. The table has more than 140,000 clones, less than 85% seen once; the top ten hold around 21%. The sample in question was blood, obtained from a patient whose treatment included radiotherapy and nephrectomy. This receptor was obtained from a woman between 45 and 65 years old with renal cell carcinoma. The chain joins TRBV2 to TRBJ2-7; unclear D gene. DNA of the CDR3: TGTGCCAGCGCCGGTCTCGAGCAGTACTTC. Protein product: CASAGLEQYF.